These T cell receptor beta chains were read from a single sample in a study of T cells in Graves' hyperthyroidism and ophthalmopathy. A single record per CDR3 protein comes from TCRdb applying MiXCR to the multiplex PCR reads. The sample has a few hundred thousand distinct CDR3 sequences, around 14% seen once; the top ten hold about 33%. The sequencing sample was made of blood. The receptors derive from a woman in her twenties or thirties with Graves' hyperthyroidism. The conserved cysteine and the conserved F or W are not part of the CDR3 here. Fields, in order: J gene, V gene, CDR3 protein.

TRBJ2-3,TRBV30,AWSVGVGADTQY
TRBJ2-7,TRBV6-1,ASSEARLLGFYEQY
TRBJ2-3,TRBV24-1,ATSDLERSGADTQY
TRBJ2-3,TRBV2,ASTDRGIAGDTQY
TRBJ2-1,TRBV12-3/TRBV12-4,ASSLSRTPHNEQF
TRBJ2-1,TRBV28,ASSLSGSAYNEQF
TRBJ2-1,TRBV7-2,ASSPGHYNEQF
TRBJ2-1,TRBV12-3/TRBV12-4,ASSVGRLSSYNEQF
TRBJ2-1,TRBV28,ASTVRGTSPVNEQF
TRBJ2-1,TRBV20-1,SGSGRGSYNEQF
TRBJ1-1,TRBV19,ASSIRGVTEAF
TRBJ2-3,TRBV19,ASRRRYGKGKLDTQY
TRBJ2-1,TRBV5-1,ASSPETYGYNEQF
TRBJ2-1,TRBV6-1,ASSLKDISYNEQF
TRBJ1-5,TRBV7-2,ASSSAPYSNQPQH
TRBJ2-3,TRBV20-1,SAISGSRADTQY
TRBJ2-7,TRBV7-9,ASQGSYEQY
TRBJ2-5,TRBV9,ASSVDWREWETQY
TRBJ2-7,TRBV9,ASSVAETPYEQY
TRBJ1-1,TRBV30,AWSVGGSLGAF
TRBJ2-3,TRBV13,ASSPSALDTDTQY
TRBJ2-7,TRBV11-2,ASSLDYGDEQY
TRBJ2-1,TRBV20-1,SAKPGILEQF
TRBJ1-6,TRBV3-1,ASSQDGRKVSPLH
TRBJ1-2,TRBV7-9,ASSRQDYGYT
TRBJ2-1,TRBV9,ASSVAGRGSYNEQF
TRBJ2-7,TRBV7-2,ASSLVSPPSGSLYEQY
TRBJ1-5,TRBV20-1,SARDSRVRSNQPQH
TRBJ2-5,TRBV7-2,ASSFSGQSQETQY
TRBJ2-1,TRBV30,AWTKGPYNEQF
TRBJ2-2,TRBV14,ASSPNWSPTGELF
TRBJ2-5,TRBV11-2,ASTEGFGGSKETQY
TRBJ1-1,TRBV6-4,ASLTGTEAF
TRBJ2-5,TRBV18,ASSPQVVQTTYQETQY
TRBJ2-7,TRBV11-2,ASSLAPGAHYEQY
TRBJ2-7,TRBV20-1,SALGSSGRYEQY
TRBJ1-2,TRBV6-1,ASKVRTPTNQGYT
TRBJ2-7,TRBV6-2/TRBV6-3,ASSYYTRDLSYEQY
TRBJ2-3,TRBV3-1,ASSQDGTNTDTQY
TRBJ2-7,TRBV3-1,ASSGTTGFYEQY
TRBJ1-5,TRBV18,ASSPMGQGLHQPQH
TRBJ1-2,TRBV6-2/TRBV6-3,ASSYLDRGVRAYGYT
TRBJ2-1,TRBV15,ATSADGTGHYNEQF
TRBJ2-3,TRBV9,ASSPGGLFTDTQY
TRBJ2-4,TRBV14,ASSQDIGLAGYKNIQY
TRBJ2-1,TRBV24-1,ATSSGRGLDEQF
TRBJ2-7,TRBV29-1,SVKDGYEQY
TRBJ2-3,TRBV28,ASSPPGLSSDTQY
TRBJ2-1,TRBV9,ASSVGYNEQF
TRBJ2-3,TRBV2,ASSRSGDTQY
TRBJ2-5,TRBV20-1,SASRGRREHIETQY
TRBJ1-2,TRBV20-1,SARRTGTNYGYT
TRBJ1-5,TRBV28,ASSLRGRAQPQH
TRBJ2-7,TRBV24-1,ATPGQGSHEQY
TRBJ2-1,TRBV27,ASSLSRGVEQF